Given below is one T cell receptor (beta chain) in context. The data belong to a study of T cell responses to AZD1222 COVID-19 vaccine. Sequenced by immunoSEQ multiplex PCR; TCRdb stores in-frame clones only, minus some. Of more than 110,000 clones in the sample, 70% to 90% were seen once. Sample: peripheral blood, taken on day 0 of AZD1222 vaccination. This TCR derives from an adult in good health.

CDR3 amino acids: CASSSTGRVSYEQYF. CDR3 sequence (DNA): TGCGCCAGCAGCTCGACCGGCAGGGTTTCATACGAGCAGTACTTC. The V call is TRBV5-1, the J call TRBJ2-7, with D tentatively TRBD1 (5 bases). The V gene lost 3 bases and the J gene lost 4 bases, with 17 bases spanning the gap. CDR3 length: 15 amino acids. CDR1 is SGHRS and CDR2 is YFSETQ in the germline V gene.